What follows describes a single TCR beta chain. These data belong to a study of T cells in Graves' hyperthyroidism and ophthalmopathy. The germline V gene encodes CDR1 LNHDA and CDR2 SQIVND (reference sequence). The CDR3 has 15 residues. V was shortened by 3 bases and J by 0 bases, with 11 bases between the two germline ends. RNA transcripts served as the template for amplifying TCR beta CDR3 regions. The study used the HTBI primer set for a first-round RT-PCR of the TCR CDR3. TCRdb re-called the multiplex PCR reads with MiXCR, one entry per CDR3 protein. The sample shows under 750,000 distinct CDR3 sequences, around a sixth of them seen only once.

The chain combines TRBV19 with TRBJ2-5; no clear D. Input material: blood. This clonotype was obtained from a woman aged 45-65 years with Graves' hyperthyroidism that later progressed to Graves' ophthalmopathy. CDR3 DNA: TGTGCCAGTAGTATCCTAGGATCGGACCAAGAGACCCAGTACTTC. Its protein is CASSILGSDQETQYF.